The 24 T cell receptor beta chains below were found in one sample sequenced in a study of blood T cells in healthy people across ages. Combining a sample-barcoded 5' primer with a J-beta primer mix, a second PCR ran for roughly 6 to 12 cycles. TCRdb used MiXCR to reprocess the 5' RACE reads, holding one entry per CDR3 protein. Of roughly 2 million distinct CDR3 sequences listed, roughly 52% are singletons. Sequenced material: blood. The receptors were gathered from a woman between 40 and 50 years old in good health.

The chain couples TRBV2 to TRBJ2-4, with D maybe TRBD2 (5 bases). Germline assignment: CDR1 SNHLY and CDR2 FYNNEI. The V gene lost 6 bases and the J gene lost 1 base, with 13 bases spanning the gap. This CDR3 spans 15 amino acids. For the CDR3, the DNA is TGTGCCAGCAGAGAAACTAGGGTGGCCAAAAACATTCAGTACTTC. Protein product: CASRETRVAKNIQYF.

This rearrangement joins TRBV6-2 or TRBV6-3 to TRBJ2-2; 7 nucleotides line up with TRBD1. Trimming at V came to 3 bases and at J to 9 bases, leaving 7 bases not matched to a gene. The CDR3 consists of 14 residues. Germline-derived CDR1 and CDR2 are MNHEY and SVGEGT. CDR3 sequence: CASSYEQGRRELFF. The CDR3, as DNA: TGTGCCAGCAGTTATGAACAGGGGCGTCGGGAGCTGTTTTTT.

There are a few counts of this clonotype. This chain links TRBV6-5 with TRBJ1-2, with TRBD1 as a possible D gene (6 bases). Trimming removed 2 bases from V and 7 bases from J, with 14 bases in between. This CDR3 spans 14 amino acids. In germline, CDR1 is MNHEY, CDR2 SVGAGI. The CDR3 nucleotides are TGTGCCAGCAGTTACGGGGAGGGGGTACGTGGCTACACCTTC. Its translation is CASSYGEGVRGYTF.

This clonotype was seen once. The rearrangement joins TRBV7-9 to TRBJ2-7, with 8 positions matching TRBD1. This CDR3 is built from 14 residues. V lost 8 bases to trimming and J lost 7 bases; unmatched junction nucleotides: 13. Germline V gene lookup returns CDR1 SEHNR and CDR2 FQNEAQ (reference sequence). This chain's CDR3 is CASGDSDRDNEQYF. CDR3 coding DNA: TGTGCCAGCGGGGACTCGGACAGGGACAATGAGCAGTACTTC.

This clonotype came up a few times. The CDR3 DNA follows: TGTGCCACCAGCAGAGGGAACAACTACGAGCAGTACTTC. It is translated as CATSRGNNYEQYF. The gene calls are TRBV15 and TRBJ2-7; D is unclear. V lost 1 base, J lost 3 bases, and 7 bases lay in between. The CDR3 sequence is 13 residues long. CDR1 and CDR2 from the germline V gene are LNHNV and YYDKDF (reference sequence). The full variable domain, with the rest looked up from reference TRBV15 and TRBJ2-7, is DAMVIQNPRYQVTQFGKPVTLSCSQTLNHNVMYWYQQKSSQAPKLLFHYYDKDFNNEADTPDNFQSRRPNTSFCFLDIRSPGLGDTAMYLCATSRGNNYEQYFGPGTRLTVT.

The chain recombines TRBV12-3 or TRBV12-4 with TRBJ2-1; TRBD2 is a possible D gene (6 bases). The CDR3 covers 13 residues. CDR3 in DNA: TGTGCTAGCGTAAATTTGGGGGGCAATGAGCAGTTCTTC. Protein: CASVNLGGNEQFF.

This chain connects TRBV4-3 to TRBJ1-2; possible D gene TRBD1, 5 bases. CDR1 is LGHNA, CDR2 YSLEER, per germline. The CDR3 extends over 15 amino acids. V was shortened by 3 bases and J by 7 bases, with 18 bases between the two germline ends. The CDR3 reads CASSHPVGGASGYTF. The CDR3 DNA reads as TGCGCCAGCAGCCACCCTGTTGGGGGTGCGAGTGGCTACACCTTC.

Only one count was recorded for this clonotype. The J gene is TRBJ1-6, the V gene TRBV28; D ambiguous. The CDR3 is 15 amino acids. V was pared by 6 bases and J by 3 bases, with 12 bases between. The germline CDR1 and CDR2 sequences are MDHEN and SYDVKM. The CDR3 spells CASRLEGLYNSPLHF. CDR3 nucleotides: TGTGCCAGCAGACTGGAGGGCCTCTATAATTCACCCCTCCACTTT.

This clonotype was detected a few times. This sequence joins TRBV28 and TRBJ2-7; 9 bases map to TRBD1. Germline CDR1 and CDR2: MDHEN and SYDVKM. This CDR3 has 15 residues. J gave up 6 bases and V 3 bases, and 9 bases lay outside the gene matches. The CDR3 region has the DNA TGTGCCAGCAGTTTGACTCCGGGACAGGGAAGCGAGCAGTACTTC. Translated: CASSLTPGQGSEQYF.

V usage is TRBV2 and J usage is TRBJ2-5, with 7 bases fitting TRBD1. Germline V gene lookup returns CDR1 SNHLY and CDR2 FYNNEI. The CDR3 is made up of 14 amino acids. V was pared by 0 bases and J by 6 bases, with 4 bases of the junction left unmatched. In DNA form, the CDR3 reads TGTGCCAGCAGTGAAGCGGACAGGCGGAAGACCCAGTACTTC. It encodes CASSEADRRKTQYF.

This clonotype was seen only once. The chain couples TRBV6-1 to TRBJ1-1; D not resolved. V was shortened by 2 bases and J by 3 bases, with 7 bases between the two germline ends. From germline, CDR1 is MNHNS and CDR2 SASEGT. The CDR3 is 13 residues long. In DNA, the CDR3 is TGTGCCAGCAGTGAACTGGGCGACACTGAAGCTTTCTTT. This translates into CASSELGDTEAFF.

This chain uses TRBV29-1 with TRBJ2-1; 9 bases are a match to TRBD1. This CDR3 comprises 16 residues. J lost 2 bases, V lost 4 bases, and 9 bases had no gene match. Germline CDR1 SQVTM, CDR2 ANQGSEA. As DNA, the CDR3 is TGCAGCGTTGTACCAGGACAGGGGAGCGCCTACAATGAGCAGTTCTTC. Amino acids: CSVVPGQGSAYNEQFF.

This clonotype was recorded a few times. The chain employs TRBV7-2 and TRBJ2-1; 8 positions agree with TRBD2. Germline CDR1 SGHTA, CDR2 FQGNSA. V shed 2 bases and J 12 bases; nucleotides not matched to a gene: 15. The CDR3 has 16 amino acids. DNA of the CDR3: TGTGCCAGCAGCTTAAAAAGGGGCGGGGGGCTCGTTGGGCAGTTCTTC. Its protein product is CASSLKRGGGLVGQFF. Looking up the rest from reference TRBV7-2 and TRBJ2-1 gives the full variable domain: GAGVSQSPSNKVTEKGKDVELRCDPISGHTALYWYRQSLGQGLEFLIYFQGNSAPDKSGLPSDRFSAERTGGSVSTLTIQRTQQEDSAVYLCASSLKRGGGLVGQFFGPGTRLTVL.

The chain combines TRBV29-1 with TRBJ2-1; the match to TRBD2 covers 7 bases. The germline V gene encodes CDR1 SQVTM and CDR2 ANQGSEA. Trimming cost V 7 bases and J 0 bases; bases outside gene matches: 15. The CDR3 contains 17 residues. The CDR3 DNA reads TGCAGCGCGGTCGAAGGCGGGGGAATTCTCTCCTACAATGAGCAGTTCTTC. This translates into CSAVEGGGILSYNEQFF.

This clonotype was counted many times. The chain uses TRBV7-2 and TRBJ2-3; possible D gene TRBD1, 5 bases. This CDR3 is 15 amino acids long. Germline-derived CDR1 and CDR2 are SGHTA and FQGNSA. V lost 1 base to trimming and J lost 5 bases, with 13 bases between them. CDR3 residues: CASSLGSPGLDTQYF. For the CDR3, the DNA is TGTGCCAGCAGCTTAGGCTCGCCAGGGTTAGATACGCAGTATTTT.

This clonotype has a handful of counts. The CDR3 bases are TGCGCCAGCAGCAGGACCGGGACAGACAATCAGCCCCAGCATTTT. This translates into CASSRTGTDNQPQHF. This sequence joins TRBV5-1 and TRBJ1-5; the match to TRBD1 covers 7 bases. From germline, CDR1 is SGHRS and CDR2 YFSETQ. This CDR3 spans 15 amino acids. V shed 4 bases and J 3 bases; nucleotides not matched to a gene: 7.

V usage is TRBV15 and J usage is TRBJ1-2, with a weak D call TRBD1 (5 bases). The V end lost 1 base, the J end lost 4 bases, and 10 bases lay between the germline ends. There are 14 residues in the CDR3. Germline V lookup: CDR1 LNHNV, CDR2 YYDKDF (reference sequence). CDR3 DNA: TGTGCCACCAGCAGAGTGGGGCAGGTCTATGGCTACACCTTC. This codes for CATSRVGQVYGYTF.

The genes are TRBV6-6 and TRBJ1-5, with unresolved D. CDR1 and CDR2 (germline): MNHNY, SVGAGI (reference sequence). CDR3 length equals 12 residues. Trimming removed 2 bases from V and 6 bases from J, with 5 bases in between. The CDR3 bases are TGTGCCAGCAGTTACGGGATTCAGCCCCAGCATTTT. Amino acids: CASSYGIQPQHF.

This clonotype was picked up a small number of times. The chain uses TRBV20-1 and TRBJ1-5; D is possibly TRBD1 (6 bases). The CDR3 has 13 amino acids. V was pared by 6 bases and J by 4 bases, with 13 bases between. CDR1 and CDR2 from the germline V gene are DFQATT and SNEGSKA (reference sequence). The CDR3 loop is CSAWTDRNQPQHF. The CDR3 DNA reads TGCAGTGCCTGGACAGACCGTAATCAGCCCCAGCATTTT.

The chain recombines TRBV6-5 with TRBJ1-2; the D gene is possibly TRBD1 (5 bases). The length of the CDR3 is 16 residues. V dropped 2 bases and J dropped 6 bases, with 19 bases sitting between them. The V gene's germline CDR1 is MNHEY and CDR2 SVGAGI. The CDR3 is CASSYDGRGGVNGYTF. CDR3 DNA: TGTGCCAGCAGTTACGACGGGAGGGGAGGGGTGAATGGCTACACCTTC.

This clonotype was seen only once. V is TRBV20-1 and J is TRBJ2-7, with 9 bases matching TRBD2. With the DNA end fitting TRBJ2-5 better, the J assignment may be wrong. Germline values: CDR1 DFQATT, CDR2 SNEGSKA (reference sequence). This CDR3 comprises 15 residues. Here the CDR3 reads CSARVRGTSIETQYF. In DNA, the CDR3 is TGCAGTGCTAGAGTTAGAGGGACTAGCATAGAGACCCAGTACTTC.

J is TRBJ2-7 and V is TRBV4-3, with 10 bases matching TRBD1. Germline assignment: CDR1 LGHNA and CDR2 YSLEER. This CDR3 has 15 residues. V was pared by 3 bases and J by 7 bases, with 9 bases of the junction left unmatched. CDR3 in DNA: TGCGCCAGCAGCCAGGGACAGGGGCCCTACAATGAGCAGTACTTC. It codes for CASSQGQGPYNEQYF.

V usage is TRBV20-1 and J usage is TRBJ2-7, with a possible D match to TRBD2 (6 bases). The V end was cut by 7 bases, the J end by 0 bases, with 10 bases between. The germline CDR1 and CDR2 sequences are DFQATT and SNEGSKA (reference sequence). The CDR3 consists of 12 residues. CDR3 nucleotide sequence: TGCAGTGTAGACGGGAGCTCCTACGAGCAGTACTTC. Encoded protein: CSVDGSSYEQYF.

This clonotype occurred a few times. At one boundary the junction diverges from the germline segment, which might be a read error. The chain carries TRBV7-7 and TRBJ2-5; no clear D. From germline, CDR1 is SSHAT and CDR2 FNYEAQ (reference sequence). The CDR3 extends over 15 amino acids. DNA of the CDR3: TGTGCTAGCAGCTTAGTGGCTGGAGAACAAGAGACCCAGTACTTC. Its translation is CASSLVAGEQETQYF.